Listed below are T cell receptor beta chains from one sample, sequenced in a study of T cell responses to AZD1222 COVID-19 vaccine. Sequencing was performed with immunoSEQ multiplex PCR; in TCRdb, only in-frame clones are kept and a portion is missing. The sample yields over 120,000 clones, around 83% seen once. The sequences come from peripheral blood, collected 28 days after the second AZD1222 dose. All receptors derive from an adult who received the AZD1222 COVID-19 vaccine. The CDR3 runs from the conserved cysteine through the conserved F or W. Fields, in order: V gene, J gene, D gene, clone size, CDR3 protein, CDR3 DNA. D genes are given only for firm matches. The size field is filled for only some rows; it gives once, few, many or a size class.

TRBV12-3/TRBV12-4	TRBJ1-1	-	-	CASRPSEIIEAFF	TGTGCCAGCAGGCCCTCAGAAATTATTGAAGCTTTCTTT
TRBV20-1	TRBJ2-1	-	once	CSLTGTNEQFF	TGCAGTCTGACGGGGACTAATGAGCAGTTCTTC
TRBV27	TRBJ2-7	TRBD2	-	CASRAEPGTSGYEQYF	TGTGCCAGCAGGGCCGAACCCGGGACTAGCGGGTACGAGCAGTACTTC
TRBV7-8	TRBJ2-3	-	few	CASSLKRVTDTQYF	TGTGCCAGCAGCCTAAAGCGGGTCACAGATACGCAGTATTTT
TRBV2	TRBJ1-6	-	-	CASSEGGWSYNSPLHF	TGTGCCAGCAGTGAGGGGGGGTGGTCCTATAATTCACCCCTCCACTTT
TRBV29-1	TRBJ1-2	-	-	CSVAYGSYGYTF	TGCAGCGTTGCCTACGGTAGCTATGGCTACACCTTC
TRBV7-8	TRBJ1-1	TRBD1	-	CASSWDRGSTEAFF	TGTGCCAGCAGCTGGGACAGGGGGAGCACTGAAGCTTTCTTT
TRBV30	TRBJ2-7	-	-	CAWSGYTGWEQYF	TGTGCCTGGAGTGGGTACACAGGGTGGGAGCAGTACTTC
TRBV15	TRBJ1-5	-	-	CATSVDSNQPQHF	TGTGCCACCAGTGTCGATAGCAATCAGCCCCAGCATTTT
TRBV29-1	TRBJ1-3	-	-	CSATRDNSGNTIYF	TGCAGCGCCACCCGGGACAACTCTGGAAACACCATATATTTT
TRBV3-1/TRBV3-2	TRBJ1-1	TRBD1	few	CASSQYQGGNTEAFF	TGTGCCAGCAGCCAATACCAGGGGGGGAACACTGAAGCTTTCTTT
TRBV5-8	TRBJ1-5	-	-	CASSWTESRNQPQHF	TGTGCCAGCAGCTGGACAGAATCTCGCAATCAGCCCCAGCATTTT
TRBV18	TRBJ2-3	TRBD1	few	CASSRDSPFTDTQYF	TGTGCCAGCTCACGGGACAGCCCCTTCACAGATACGCAGTATTTT
TRBV28	TRBJ2-4	-	-	CATNEENIQYF	TGTGCCACCAACGAAGAAAACATTCAGTACTTC